One and the same sample provided the 11 T cell receptor beta chains below, sequenced in a study of T-cell reconstitution after alpha-beta-depleted transplantation in children. Molecular barcoding with unique molecular identifiers was used for the TCRbeta library. Using its own MiXCR run on the PCR reads, TCRdb lists one record per CDR3 protein. The repertoire holds 440,000 or so distinct CDR3 sequences, with about 45% as singletons. The sequenced sample was PBMCs, obtained before TCRalphabeta/CD19-depleted stem cell transplant. The receptors were sampled from a girl aged 2 to 10 with aplastic anemia, due to receive a stem cell transplant.

This clonotype has a count of ten or more. V and J are TRBV20-1 and TRBJ1-1; D might be TRBD1 (6 bases). The CDR3 is made up of 14 amino acids. Trimming took 0 bases from V and 1 from J, leaving 9 bases between them. Germline CDR1 DFQATT, CDR2 SNEGSKA (reference sequence). CDR3 nucleotides: TGCAGTGCTAGAGAAGGGGGTGAGAACACTGAAGCTTTCTTT. This translates into CSAREGGENTEAFF.

This sequence joins TRBV28 and TRBJ1-2; 9 bases agree with TRBD1. The ends lost 1 base at V and 5 bases at J; junction bases unmatched: 11. The CDR3 extends over 17 amino acids. CDR1 and CDR2 from the germline V gene are MDHEN and SYDVKM. The CDR3 nucleotides are TGTGCCAGCAGTTTATACGGGACAGGGAAAAATTTGTATGGCTACACCTTC. Translation gives CASSLYGTGKNLYGYTF.

This clonotype was seen more than once but under ten times. The CDR3 is CASSRLAGGDNEQFF. The CDR3 nucleotides are TGTGCCAGCAGCCGACTAGCGGGGGGCGACAATGAGCAGTTCTTC. The chain recombines TRBV6-4 with TRBJ2-1, with 13 bases matching TRBD2. V lost 6 bases, J lost 5 bases, and 4 bases stayed unmatched. The CDR3 spans 15 residues. The germline V gene encodes CDR1 MRHNA and CDR2 SNTAGT.

There are many counts of this clonotype. V is TRBV15 and J is TRBJ1-5; no firm D call. Germline values: CDR1 LNHNV, CDR2 YYDKDF (reference sequence). Trimming removed 3 bases at V and 0 bases at J, with 6 bases between. This CDR3 comprises 14 residues. CDR3 in DNA: TGTGCCACCAGCAGGACCTATAGCAATCAGCCCCAGCATTTT. Protein sequence: CATSRTYSNQPQHF.

This clonotype was counted a few times. The CDR3 is CASTLGGRTYNEQFF. CDR3 DNA: TGTGCCAGCACCTTAGGGGGACGGACATACAATGAGCAGTTCTTC. The rearrangement links TRBV12-3 or TRBV12-4 to TRBJ2-1; the D gene is possibly TRBD1 (6 bases). The CDR3 is made up of 15 amino acids. With 7 bases removed from V and 4 bases from J, the gap between germline ends came to 17 bases.

The rearrangement joins TRBV20-1 to TRBJ2-1; 12 bases match TRBD2. V dropped 1 base and J dropped 4; count of bases not matched to a gene: 5. Per the germline V gene, CDR1 is DFQATT and CDR2 is SNEGSKA (reference sequence). The CDR3 sequence is 16 residues long. CDR3 loop: CSARGVTSGGYNEQFF. As DNA, the CDR3 is TGCAGTGCTAGAGGGGTGACTAGCGGGGGATACAATGAGCAGTTCTTC.

This clonotype has ten or more counts. The genes are TRBV11-2 and TRBJ2-3, with 8 positions matching TRBD2. The CDR3 spans 15 residues. The germline V gene encodes CDR1 SGHAT and CDR2 FQNNGV. V was clipped by 5 bases and J by 0 bases; unmatched bases: 4. CDR3: CASSRTSSSTDTQYF. DNA for the CDR3: TGTGCCAGCAGCCGGACTAGCTCTAGCACAGATACGCAGTATTTT.

The J gene is TRBJ1-5, the V gene TRBV12-3 or TRBV12-4; D perhaps matches TRBD1 (6 bases). V was trimmed by 6 bases and J by 0 bases, leaving 12 bases between them. The CDR3 extends over 15 amino acids. This CDR3 is CASRSQGSSNQPQHF. The CDR3 DNA sequence: TGTGCCAGCAGATCCCAGGGGTCTAGCAATCAGCCCCAGCATTTT.

This clonotype was seen ten or more times. The chain combines TRBV5-1 with TRBJ2-1; TRBD1 matches 9 bases. V was pared by 4 bases and J by 4 bases, with 3 bases of the junction left unmatched. The CDR3 is 14 amino acids. Looked up from germline, CDR1 is SGHRS and CDR2 is YFSETQ. The CDR3 DNA is TGCGCCAGCAGCCTGACAGGGGGATACAATGAGCAGTTCTTC. The encoded protein is CASSLTGGYNEQFF.

This clonotype was observed many times. This sequence joins TRBV7-8 and TRBJ2-7, with no clear D. The CDR3 sequence is 14 residues long. Germline V lookup: CDR1 SGHVS, CDR2 FQNEAQ. V lost 1 base, J lost 3 bases, and 10 bases lay in between. The CDR3 DNA follows: TGTGCCAGCAGCTTAGTTGCAGCCCACTACGAGCAGTACTTC. It is translated as CASSLVAAHYEQYF.

V is TRBV4-1 and J is TRBJ2-5; D is possibly TRBD1 (5 bases). With 4 bases removed from V and 1 base from J, the gap between germline ends came to 13 bases. The CDR3 consists of 15 residues. Germline V lookup: CDR1 MGHRA, CDR2 YSYEKL. The CDR3 coding sequence is TGCGCCAGCAGCCTTGGGGCAGCGCGCCAAGAGACCCAGTACTTC. The encoded protein is CASSLGAARQETQYF.